Listed below are T cell receptor beta chains from one sample, sequenced in a study of cytomegalovirus exposure and HLA in healthy donors. The assay was immunoSEQ multiplex PCR, and TCRdb's table has in-frame clones only and misses some. The sample has 100,000 to 150,000 clones; approximately 80% are singletons. Sequenced: PBMCs. Receptors originate from a man between 18 and 29 years old in good health and CMV-seronegative. Each CDR3 is given with its conserved first and last residue. The D gene is left open where the match is weak. Where a row states a size, it is once, few, many or the class of an expanded clone; other rows omit it.

D gene: .
clone size: .
V gene: TRBV5-4
J gene: TRBJ1-2
CDR3 DNA: TGTGCCAGCAGCTCATCCTCCGGGACTGCTTACTGGGGCTACACCTTC
CDR3 protein: CASSSSSGTAYWGYTF

D gene: TRBD2
clone size: .
V gene: TRBV29-1
J gene: TRBJ2-3
CDR3 DNA: TGCAGCGTTGTGGGACGGGGGGTCACAGATACGCAGTATTTT
CDR3 protein: CSVVGRGVTDTQYF

D gene: .
clone size: few
V gene: TRBV9
J gene: TRBJ1-2
CDR3 DNA: TGTGCCAGCAGCGTAGATGAAGGGGCGCTCGGCTACACCTTC
CDR3 protein: CASSVDEGALGYTF

D gene: .
clone size: .
V gene: TRBV18
J gene: TRBJ2-7
CDR3 DNA: TGTGCCAGCTCACCTGGAGGGGCAGGGTACGAGCAGTACTTC
CDR3 protein: CASSPGGAGYEQYF

D gene: .
clone size: .
V gene: TRBV2
J gene: TRBJ1-1
CDR3 DNA: TGTGCCAGCAGTGCCAGGGTGAACACTGAAGCTTTCTTT
CDR3 protein: CASSARVNTEAFF

D gene: TRBD2
clone size: .
V gene: TRBV5-1
J gene: TRBJ2-3
CDR3 DNA: TGCGCCAGCAGAGGACTAGCGGGGGCGGATACGCAGTATTTT
CDR3 protein: CASRGLAGADTQYF

D gene: .
clone size: once
V gene: TRBV7-9
J gene: TRBJ1-6
CDR3 DNA: TGTGCCAGCAGCACCGGACCGCGGGATTCACCCCTCCACTTT
CDR3 protein: CASSTGPRDSPLHF

D gene: .
clone size: .
V gene: TRBV30
J gene: TRBJ1-3
CDR3 DNA: TGTGCCTGGAGTACTACAACTTTTGGAAACACCATATATTTT
CDR3 protein: CAWSTTTFGNTIYF

D gene: .
clone size: .
V gene: TRBV7-9
J gene: TRBJ1-6
CDR3 DNA: TGTGCCAGCAGCTTACTTACGACCGCGGCCGGGGATTCACCCCTCCACTTT
CDR3 protein: CASSLLTTAAGDSPLHF

D gene: TRBD2
clone size: .
V gene: TRBV19
J gene: TRBJ2-7
CDR3 DNA: TGTGCCAGTAAGGTAGCGGGGGATTCTTCCGAGCAGTACTTC
CDR3 protein: CASKVAGDSSEQYF

D gene: .
clone size: .
V gene: TRBV10-1
J gene: TRBJ2-7
CDR3 DNA: TGCGCCAGCAGTGAGGGGCACGAGCAGTACTTC
CDR3 protein: CASSEGHEQYF

D gene: .
clone size: .
V gene: TRBV7-6
J gene: TRBJ2-3
CDR3 DNA: TGTGCCAGCAGCTTAACAGGGTACGCTAGCACAGATACGCAGTATTTT
CDR3 protein: CASSLTGYASTDTQYF

D gene: TRBD1
clone size: .
V gene: TRBV9
J gene: TRBJ1-2
CDR3 DNA: TGTGCCAGCAGCGAGAATACAGGGGACATAGCGTATGGCTACACCTTC
CDR3 protein: CASSENTGDIAYGYTF

D gene: .
clone size: .
V gene: TRBV20-1
J gene: TRBJ2-7
CDR3 DNA: TGCAGTGCCGGAAGGGGAGGCGAGCAGTACTTC
CDR3 protein: CSAGRGGEQYF

D gene: TRBD1
clone size: .
V gene: TRBV7-2
J gene: TRBJ1-1
CDR3 DNA: TGTGCCAGCAGCTACCTCATTATACAGGGGCCGAACACTGAAGCTTTCTTT
CDR3 protein: CASSYLIIQGPNTEAFF

D gene: .
clone size: few
V gene: TRBV19
J gene: TRBJ1-2
CDR3 DNA: TGTGCCAGTAGTATAAGGGGCAGCTATGGCTACACCTTC
CDR3 protein: CASSIRGSYGYTF

D gene: .
clone size: .
V gene: TRBV30
J gene: TRBJ1-2
CDR3 DNA: TGTGCCTGGAGTGTACTACCCGGGTGTGCCTTC
CDR3 protein: CAWSVLPGCAF

D gene: TRBD1
clone size: .
V gene: TRBV25-1
J gene: TRBJ2-7
CDR3 DNA: TGTGCCAGCAGTGAGGGGCGACAGGGTTATAGAGTCCACGAGCAGTACTTC
CDR3 protein: CASSEGRQGYRVHEQYF

D gene: .
clone size: .
V gene: TRBV30
J gene: TRBJ1-5
CDR3 DNA: TGTGCCTGGAGTGTGACAGGAGTCAATCAGCCCCAGCATTTT
CDR3 protein: CAWSVTGVNQPQHF

D gene: .
clone size: .
V gene: TRBV7-9
J gene: TRBJ2-1
CDR3 DNA: TGTGCCAGCAGCCCCAAGGGGGGGACCTACAATGAGCAGTTCTTC
CDR3 protein: CASSPKGGTYNEQFF

D gene: TRBD2
clone size: .
V gene: TRBV7-9
J gene: TRBJ2-1
CDR3 DNA: TGTGCCAGCAGCTTCCTGACTAGCGGGAGGGGAGATGAGCAGTTCTTC
CDR3 protein: CASSFLTSGRGDEQFF

D gene: .
clone size: .
V gene: TRBV27
J gene: TRBJ1-6
CDR3 DNA: TGTGCCAGCACCACAAGGCCGGGCTCCTATAATTCACCCCTCCACTTT
CDR3 protein: CASTTRPGSYNSPLHF

D gene: .
clone size: .
V gene: TRBV15
J gene: TRBJ1-3
CDR3 DNA: TGTGCCACCAGCAGAGAAGTGAGCATGGGAAACACCATATATTTT
CDR3 protein: CATSREVSMGNTIYF

D gene: .
clone size: .
V gene: TRBV6-5
J gene: TRBJ2-1
CDR3 DNA: TGTGCCAGCAGGCTCTTACAGGGTTCCAATGAGCAGTTCTTC
CDR3 protein: CASRLLQGSNEQFF

D gene: TRBD1
clone size: once
V gene: TRBV9
J gene: TRBJ1-1
CDR3 DNA: TGTGCCAGCAGCGCCCAGGGGGTTGAAGCTTTCTTT
CDR3 protein: CASSAQGVEAFF

D gene: TRBD1
clone size: .
V gene: TRBV14
J gene: TRBJ1-6
CDR3 DNA: TGTGCCAGCAGCCATAAGACAGGGCCGAGCTCCTATAATTCACCCCTCCACTTT
CDR3 protein: CASSHKTGPSSYNSPLHF

D gene: TRBD1
clone size: .
V gene: TRBV19
J gene: TRBJ2-2
CDR3 DNA: TGTGCCAGTAGTAAGGACAGGGGTAACGGGGAGCTGTTTTTT
CDR3 protein: CASSKDRGNGELFF

D gene: .
clone size: .
V gene: TRBV27
J gene: TRBJ1-1
CDR3 DNA: TGTGCCAGCAGTCCATACCCCCCAGGGAACACTGAAGCTTTCTTT
CDR3 protein: CASSPYPPGNTEAFF

D gene: .
clone size: .
V gene: TRBV5-1
J gene: TRBJ2-7
CDR3 DNA: TGCGCCAGCAACAAGGGGGAGCCGGGCTACGAGCAGTACTTC
CDR3 protein: CASNKGEPGYEQYF